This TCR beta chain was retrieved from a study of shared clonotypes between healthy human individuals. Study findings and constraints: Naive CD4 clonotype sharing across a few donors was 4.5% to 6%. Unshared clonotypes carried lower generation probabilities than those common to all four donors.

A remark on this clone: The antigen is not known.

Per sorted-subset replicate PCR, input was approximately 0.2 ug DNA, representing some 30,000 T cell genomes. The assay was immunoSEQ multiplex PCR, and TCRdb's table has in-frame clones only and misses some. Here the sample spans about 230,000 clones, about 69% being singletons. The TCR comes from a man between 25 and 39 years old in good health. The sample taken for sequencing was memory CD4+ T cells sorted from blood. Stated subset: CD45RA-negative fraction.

In DNA form, the CDR3 reads TGCGCCAGCAGCTTGAGCCAACCTAACACCGGGGAGCTGTTTTTT. It is translated as CASSLSQPNTGELFF. The chain joins TRBV5-1 to TRBJ2-2, with D unresolved. Germline V gives CDR1 SGHRS, CDR2 YFSETQ. Trimming took off 1 base at V and 2 bases at J, with 9 bases between the two ends. The CDR3 totals 15 residues.